This TCR beta chain was recovered during a study of T cells in tuberculosis. Study-wide background: Within 7 days of starting treatment, or before, PBMC were stored.

Time point here: new active TB diagnosis, blood taken before or within 7 days of starting treatment. TCRdb's copy holds only in-frame clones and misses some; the assay was immunoSEQ multiplex PCR. The sample contains tens of thousands of clones, nearly 90% of which appear only once. Trimming at V came to 4 bases and at J to 1 base, leaving 4 bases not matched to a gene. The CDR3 runs 14 residues. Germline V gene sequence: CDR1 ENHRY, CDR2 SYGVKD. The clonotype comes from an adult with tuberculosis. The chain recombines TRBV10-3 with TRBJ2-7; 7 nucleotides agree with TRBD1. Material: PBMCs, obtained at tuberculosis diagnosis. CDR3 nucleotides: TGTGCCATCAGTGCCGGGACAGCTTCCTACGAGCAGTACTTC. Translation: CAISAGTASYEQYF.